This T cell receptor (beta chain) was found in a study of cytomegalovirus exposure and HLA in healthy donors. Regarding the study as a whole: The classifier reportedly diagnosed cytomegalovirus status with high specificity and sensitivity. Differences between HLA loci emerged in a later analysis of TCR association rates, with DRB1 most and HLA-C fewest. Reports state that TCR beta sequences accurately predicted most subjects' HLA-A and HLA-B alleles. The analysis excluded some indistinguishable V segments, including TRBV6-2 and TRBV6-3.

The CDR3 consists of 16 residues. V was clipped by 5 bases and J by 2 bases, with 13 bases between them. Germline values: CDR1 SGHTA, CDR2 FQGNSA. Of note for this clone: Its specificity is not known.

Vbeta (60) and Jbeta (13) primers were used in the PCR. TCRdb keeps only in-frame clones here, not all; method: immunoSEQ multiplex PCR. The sample comprises about 190,000 clones, 85% to 90% of which are singletons, and 1% to 1.5% rests with the top ten. The chain is built from TRBV7-2 and TRBJ2-6; D is uncertain. The source material was PBMCs. The source of this sequence is a man aged 25 to 40 in good health and CMV-seronegative. The CDR3 nucleotides are TGTGCCAGCAGCGCTACTTTGGTTACTGGGGCCAACGTCCTGACTTTC. Protein sequence: CASSATLVTGANVLTF.